These 30 T cell receptor beta chains were all obtained from the same sample, sequenced in a study of OX40 agonist ivuxolimab in advanced cancers. Data came from immunoSEQ multiplex PCR; TCRdb stores just in-frame clones and leaves some out. The sample records 70,000 to 85,000 clones, roughly nine tenths being singletons. This material consisted of CD4+ or CD8+ T cells sorted from blood, taken in a trial of the OX40 agonist ivuxolimab. The receptors here all came from an adult with an advanced solid tumor such as melanoma, head and neck, liver or kidney cancer.

The V call is TRBV13, the J call TRBJ2-7; 10 bases line up with TRBD2. Looked up from germline, CDR1 is PRHDT and CDR2 is FYEKMQ (reference sequence). Unmatched junction bases numbered 16, after V lost 4 bases and J lost 1 base. The CDR3 is made up of 19 amino acids. The CDR3 bases are TGTGCCAGCAGCTCGAGACCGAAGGTAGCGGGAGGTGAGTCCTACGAGCAGTACTTC. It yields the protein CASSSRPKVAGGESYEQYF.

V and J are TRBV28 and TRBJ2-7, with TRBD2 matching 11 bases. The CDR3 runs to 14 residues. In germline, CDR1 is MDHEN, CDR2 SYDVKM. V lost 5 bases and J lost 0; bases outside the gene matches: 0. CDR3 sequence: CASSTSGSSYEQYF. DNA of the CDR3: TGTGCCAGCAGTACTAGCGGGAGCTCCTACGAGCAGTACTTC.

In its sample, this clone was seen once. V usage is TRBV6-5 and J usage is TRBJ2-3; the D gene is possibly TRBD2 (6 bases). CDR1 and CDR2 from the germline V gene are MNHEY and SVGAGI. The CDR3 runs 13 residues. Between the trimmed V and J ends, which lost 5 bases and 4 bases, there was a span of 10 bases. CDR3 nucleotide sequence: TGTGCCAGCAGTAAGGGACTTCCAGATACGCAGTATTTT. This codes for CASSKGLPDTQYF.

This chain joins TRBV30 and TRBJ1-1; D ambiguous. This CDR3 is built from 15 residues. Germline lookup yields CDR1 GTSNPN and CDR2 SVGIG (reference sequence). Trimming removed 2 bases at V and 2 bases at J, with 15 bases between. This chain's CDR3 is CAWSNPSTGNTEAFF. The CDR3 DNA is TGTGCCTGGAGTAACCCTTCGACGGGAAACACTGAAGCTTTCTTT.

The chain uses TRBV7-3 and TRBJ2-5, with 7 bases identical to TRBD2. The CDR3 spans 14 residues. CDR1 is SGHTA, CDR2 FQGTGA, per germline. The ends lost 5 bases at V and 8 bases at J; junction bases unmatched: 11. CDR3 nucleotides: TGTGCCAGCAGCGAGGCCGGGAGGCCCGAAACCCAGTACTTC. Its protein product is CASSEAGRPETQYF.

This clone was found once. This rearrangement joins TRBV7-2 to TRBJ2-3, with 9 positions matching TRBD2. Germline trimming cut 7 bases from V and 6 bases from J; bases unmatched to any gene: 5. Per germline, CDR1 SGHTA and CDR2 FQGNSA. The CDR3 spans 13 residues. CDR3 in DNA: TGTGCCAGCACCCGGGCGGGGGGGGATACGCAGTATTTT. It specifies CASTRAGGDTQYF. Combining the CDR3 with reference TRBV7-2 and TRBJ2-3 gives the whole variable domain GAGVSQSPSNKVTEKGKDVELRCDPISGHTALYWYRQSLGQGLEFLIYFQGNSAPDKSGLPSDRFSAERTGGSVSTLTIQRTQQEDSAVYLCASTRAGGDTQYFGPGTRLTVL.

V and J are TRBV7-9 and TRBJ2-5; tentatively, D is TRBD2 (6 bases). The CDR3 has 15 residues. The germline gives CDR1 SEHNR, CDR2 FQNEAQ (reference sequence). Trimming pared 5 bases from V and 2 bases from J, leaving 15 bases between. CDR3 loop: CASSHAPREQETQYF. CDR3 coding DNA: TGTGCCAGCAGCCACGCCCCTCGGGAGCAAGAGACCCAGTACTTC.

This chain links TRBV11-2 with TRBJ2-3; D gene uncertain. V shed 1 base and J shed 10 bases, with 12 bases lying between them. Per the germline V gene, CDR1 is SGHAT and CDR2 is FQNNGV. CDR3 length: 13 residues. The CDR3 nucleotides read TGTGCCAGCAGCTTAGTCCCCCCGTATGCGCAGTATTTT. Its protein is CASSLVPPYAQYF.

This clone was counted only a few times. This rearrangement joins TRBV6-6 to TRBJ1-5; no clear D gene. Trimming cost V 6 bases and J 6 bases, with 12 bases left between them. The CDR3 has 13 residues. CDR1 MNHNY and CDR2 SVGAGI come from the germline V gene (reference sequence). Here the CDR3 DNA reads TGTGCCAGCAGCCCTAGCGGTCTTCAGCCCCAGCATTTT. This sequence encodes CASSPSGLQPQHF.

Of note for this clone: Compared with germline, one end of the junction differs, possibly owing to a read error. The chain combines TRBV10-1 with TRBJ2-3; D remains ambiguous. CDR1 WNHNN and CDR2 SYGVQD come from the germline V gene (reference sequence). This CDR3 region has 9 residues. CDR3 amino acids: CASIDTQYF. In DNA, the CDR3 is TGCGCCAGCATAGATACGCAGTATTTT.

The CDR3 sequence is CASSLEGGAGANVLTF. CDR3 coding DNA: TGTGCCAGCAGCTTAGAGGGGGGAGCTGGGGCCAACGTCCTGACTTTC. This chain uses TRBV11-3 with TRBJ2-6; D is perhaps TRBD2 (6 bases). Germline CDR1 and CDR2: SGHNT and YENEEA. The CDR3 contains 16 residues. Trimming took 0 bases from V and 2 from J, leaving 8 bases between them.

CDR3 loop: CASSSRDSDSYNEQFF. DNA for the CDR3: TGTGCCAGCAGTTCCCGGGACTCAGACTCCTACAATGAGCAGTTCTTC. This rearrangement joins TRBV28 to TRBJ2-1; TRBD2 might be the D (6 bases). Germline V gives CDR1 MDHEN, CDR2 SYDVKM. Trimming removed 4 bases from V and 0 bases from J, with 13 bases in between. The CDR3 is made up of 16 amino acids.

This clone was detected only once. The chain combines TRBV9 with TRBJ2-1, with a possible D match to TRBD1 (6 bases). Germline assignment: CDR1 SGDLS and CDR2 YYNGEE. The CDR3 spans 13 residues. V gave up 0 bases and J gave up 10 bases, with 11 bases separating them. CDR3: CASSVVLGAEQFF. Here the CDR3 DNA reads TGTGCCAGCAGCGTAGTACTGGGGGCCGAGCAGTTCTTC.

J is TRBJ1-5 and V is TRBV5-8, with TRBD1 identical over 7 bases. The germline V gene encodes CDR1 SGHTS and CDR2 YDEGEE. J lost 5 bases, V lost 4 bases, and 12 bases had no gene match. The CDR3 consists of 16 residues. The CDR3: CASSLRTITGDQPQHF. The CDR3 DNA reads TGTGCCAGCAGCCTACGCACGATTACAGGGGATCAGCCCCAGCATTTT.

This clone was counted once. The CDR3 coding sequence is TGTGCCAGCAGCATCCGGGACACCTCATACGAGCAGTACTTC. Protein sequence: CASSIRDTSYEQYF. The V call is TRBV28, the J call TRBJ2-7; tentative D call: TRBD1 (6 bases). V lost 6 bases, J lost 4 bases, and 16 bases lay in between. Germline CDR1 MDHEN, CDR2 SYDVKM. CDR3 length: 14 amino acids. Full variable domain (remainder filled in from reference TRBV28 and TRBJ2-7): DVKVTQSSRYLVKRTGEKVFLECVQDMDHENMFWYRQDPGLGLRLIYFSYDVKMKEKGDIPEGYSVSREKKERFSLILESASTNQTSMYLCASSIRDTSYEQYFGPGTRLTVT.

A single count supports this clone. The V gene is TRBV5-1, the J gene TRBJ2-7, with TRBD2 identical over 9 bases. The CDR3 is made up of 15 amino acids. CDR1 SGHRS and CDR2 YFSETQ come from the germline V gene. Germline trimming cut 1 base from V and 3 bases from J; bases unmatched to any gene: 5. The CDR3 here is CASSLRAGGHYEQYF. In DNA, the CDR3 is TGCGCCAGCAGCTTGCGGGCGGGAGGGCACTACGAGCAGTACTTC.

The chain carries TRBV28 and TRBJ1-5; TRBD1 agrees at 8 bases. The CDR3 length is 15 residues. The J segment lost 7 bases and the V segment lost 2 bases, leaving 7 bases of the junction unmatched. Germline V gene lookup returns CDR1 MDHEN and CDR2 SYDVKM. As DNA, the CDR3 is TGTGCCAGCAGTTTAATCACAGGGGGTTCCCAGCCCCAGCATTTT. It codes for CASSLITGGSQPQHF.

This chain joins TRBV6-1 and TRBJ1-5; D is possibly TRBD1 (5 bases). The CDR3 covers 12 residues. Germline V CDR1 and CDR2: MNHNS, SASEGT. Deletions cut 8 bases from V and 6 bases from J, with 11 bases between. The CDR3 sequence: CASGQSSQPQHF. Written as DNA, the CDR3 is TGTGCCAGCGGACAAAGCTCTCAGCCCCAGCATTTT.

The genes are TRBV6-1 and TRBJ1-2, with 8 bases identical to TRBD1. V dropped 4 bases and J dropped 6; count of bases not matched to a gene: 7. CDR1 is MNHNS, CDR2 SASEGT, per germline. CDR3 length equals 14 residues. The CDR3 DNA sequence: TGTGCCAGCAGTGGTGACAGGGGAGGGAATGGCTACACCTTC. Protein: CASSGDRGGNGYTF.

The chain links TRBV7-2 to TRBJ2-3; tentatively, D is TRBD2 (6 bases). Germline V gene lookup returns CDR1 SGHTA and CDR2 FQGNSA. V was shortened by 3 bases and J by 4 bases, with 14 bases between the two germline ends. The CDR3 runs to 15 residues. The CDR3, as DNA: TGTGCCAGCAGCTTCAGCGGGTGGGGTTCAGATACGCAGTATTTT. Translation gives CASSFSGWGSDTQYF. Supplemented by reference TRBV7-2 and TRBJ2-3, the full variable domain reads GAGVSQSPSNKVTEKGKDVELRCDPISGHTALYWYRQSLGQGLEFLIYFQGNSAPDKSGLPSDRFSAERTGGSVSTLTIQRTQQEDSAVYLCASSFSGWGSDTQYFGPGTRLTVL.

The chain recombines TRBV7-2 with TRBJ2-2; TRBD1 matches at 8 bases. CDR3 size: 14 residues. The germline gives CDR1 SGHTA, CDR2 FQGNSA. Trimming at V came to 2 bases and at J to 6 bases, leaving 2 bases not matched to a gene. Here the CDR3 DNA reads TGTGCCAGCAGCTTAAACAGGGGGGCCGGGGAGCTGTTTTTT. Protein sequence: CASSLNRGAGELFF. Full variable domain (remainder filled in from reference TRBV7-2 and TRBJ2-2): GAGVSQSPSNKVTEKGKDVELRCDPISGHTALYWYRQSLGQGLEFLIYFQGNSAPDKSGLPSDRFSAERTGGSVSTLTIQRTQQEDSAVYLCASSLNRGAGELFFGEGSRLTVL.

V usage is TRBV29-1 and J usage is TRBJ1-2; TRBD1 matches 9 bases. The V and J ends lost 7 bases and 4 bases, in that order; junction bases with no gene match: 4. CDR1 SQVTM and CDR2 ANQGSEA come from the germline V gene. The CDR3 consists of 12 residues. The CDR3 protein is CSAWDRAYGYTF. The CDR3 nucleotides are TGCAGCGCCTGGGACAGGGCCTATGGCTACACCTTC.

The V call is TRBV19, the J call TRBJ2-1; D uncertain. Trimming took off 5 bases at V and 4 bases at J, with 15 bases between the two ends. CDR1 and CDR2 (germline): LNHDA, SQIVND (reference sequence). This CDR3 has 15 residues. The CDR3 DNA sequence: TGTGCCAGTAGTTGGCCATCGAAATTATACAATGAGCAGTTCTTC. Residues: CASSWPSKLYNEQFF.

V is TRBV7-9 and J is TRBJ2-7, with 11 bases aligning to TRBD1. V lost 0 bases, J lost 4 bases, and 2 bases stayed unmatched. This CDR3 is built from 15 residues. Germline V gene sequence: CDR1 SEHNR, CDR2 FQNEAQ (reference sequence). The CDR3 loop is CASSLADRGRYEQYF. The CDR3 DNA reads as TGTGCCAGCAGCTTAGCGGACAGGGGGCGATACGAGCAGTACTTC. The variable domain in full, with the rest retrieved from reference TRBV7-9 and TRBJ2-7, is DTGVSQNPRHKITKRGQNVTFRCDPISEHNRLYWYRQTLGQGPEFLTYFQNEAQLEKSRLLSDRFSAERPKGSFSTLEIQRTEQGDSAMYLCASSLADRGRYEQYFGPGTRLTVT.

The genes are TRBV6-1 and TRBJ2-1; D perhaps matches TRBD1 (6 bases). The V gene's germline CDR1 is MNHNS and CDR2 SASEGT. The CDR3 is 15 residues long. Trimming shortened V by 2 bases and J by 0 bases, and 8 bases separated the two germline ends. This CDR3 reads CASSEKDSSYNEQFF. CDR3 bases: TGTGCCAGCAGTGAAAAGGACAGCTCCTACAATGAGCAGTTCTTC.

The chain recombines TRBV10-3 with TRBJ2-1; maybe TRBD2 (5 bases). The CDR3 spans 11 residues. With 11 bases removed from V and 9 bases from J, the gap between germline ends came to 14 bases. Per germline, CDR1 ENHRY and CDR2 SYGVKD. CDR3 in DNA: TGTGCCTCTCAGGAGGACGGTGAGCAGTTCTTC. It encodes CASQEDGEQFF.

This rearrangement joins TRBV6-6 to TRBJ2-3; 7 nucleotides match TRBD2. The CDR3 has 13 residues. The V segment lost 2 bases and the J segment 5 bases; nucleotides outside the gene matches: 1. Germline V gene data show CDR1 as MNHNY and CDR2 as SVGAGI (reference sequence). The CDR3 bases are TGTGCCAGCAGTTACCGGGGGGTAGATACGCAGTATTTT. Translation gives CASSYRGVDTQYF.

The chain is built from TRBV9 and TRBJ2-1, with 8 positions matching TRBD2. The CDR3 consists of 16 residues. V shed 0 bases, J shed 7 bases, and the junction held 9 bases outside the gene matches. Germline loops: CDR1 SGDLS, CDR2 YYNGEE. The CDR3 region has the DNA TGTGCCAGCAGCGTAGAAGGGAGCGGGAGAATTAATGAGCAGTTCTTC. Its protein is CASSVEGSGRINEQFF.

V gene TRBV7-8 combines with J gene TRBJ1-1; D not resolved. V gave up 1 base and J gave up 1 base, with 7 bases separating them. The CDR3 runs 14 residues. The germline CDR1 and CDR2 sequences are SGHVS and FQNEAQ. Written as DNA, the CDR3 is TGTGCCAGCAGCTTAGTAGTAGAGAACACTGAAGCTTTCTTT. Amino acid sequence: CASSLVVENTEAFF.

The CDR3 DNA reads TGTGCCACCACGAGAACCCCCACGAACACTGAAGCTTTCTTT. Encoded protein: CATTRTPTNTEAFF. The V and J genes are TRBV28 and TRBJ1-1; D gene unclear. The V gene's germline CDR1 is MDHEN and CDR2 SYDVKM. The CDR3 consists of 14 residues. Trimming cost V 10 bases and J 1 base, with 16 bases left between them.